This is a list of T cell receptor beta chains from one sample in a study of blood T cell repertoires in COVID-19. Data came from immunoSEQ multiplex PCR; TCRdb stores just in-frame clones and leaves some out. The data contain roughly 400,000 clones, around 87% of them singletons. The sequenced sample consisted of PBMCs or T cells enriched from blood (not recorded which). The source of these receptors is a woman aged 45-59 years who had recovered from COVID-19. Each CDR3 is given with its conserved first and last residue. Fields, in order: D gene, J gene, CDR3 length, clone size, V gene, CDR3 protein, CDR3 DNA. The D gene is left open where the match is weak. A clone size is listed for some rows: how often the clone was seen (once, few, many), or a class if it is expanded.

d_call: NA
j_call: TRBJ1-2
cdr3_length: 13
clone_size: NA
v_call: TRBV2
cdr3_aa: CASSAGGLSGYTF
cdr3_nt: TGTGCCAGCAGTGCGGGGGGGCTGAGTGGCTACACCTTC

d_call: TRBD1
j_call: TRBJ1-1
cdr3_length: 13
clone_size: NA
v_call: TRBV7-2
cdr3_aa: CASQERGRSEAFF
cdr3_nt: TGTGCCAGTCAGGAGAGGGGGCGGTCTGAAGCTTTCTTT

d_call: TRBD1
j_call: TRBJ1-6
cdr3_length: 15
clone_size: NA
v_call: TRBV7-2
cdr3_aa: CASSMRQGGYSPLHF
cdr3_nt: TGTGCCAGCAGCATGCGACAGGGGGGGTATTCACCCCTCCACTTT

d_call: TRBD1
j_call: TRBJ1-3
cdr3_length: 17
clone_size: NA
v_call: TRBV19
cdr3_aa: CASSILMDRVSGNTIYF
cdr3_nt: TGTGCCAGTAGTATTCTCATGGACAGGGTTTCTGGAAACACCATATATTTT

d_call: NA
j_call: TRBJ2-1
cdr3_length: 17
clone_size: once
v_call: TRBV7-9
cdr3_aa: CASSLGGRGLSYNEQFF
cdr3_nt: TGTGCCAGCAGCTTAGGGGGTAGGGGCCTCTCCTACAATGAGCAGTTCTTC

d_call: TRBD1
j_call: TRBJ1-6
cdr3_length: 17
clone_size: NA
v_call: TRBV7-2
cdr3_aa: CASSWGPGQISNSPLHF
cdr3_nt: TGTGCCAGCAGCTGGGGCCCGGGACAGATATCTAATTCACCCCTCCACTTT

d_call: NA
j_call: TRBJ2-7
cdr3_length: 12
clone_size: few
v_call: TRBV3-1/TRBV3-2
cdr3_aa: CASSTKSYEQYF
cdr3_nt: TGTGCCAGCAGCACAAAGTCGTACGAGCAGTACTTC

d_call: NA
j_call: TRBJ2-7
cdr3_length: 12
clone_size: NA
v_call: TRBV2
cdr3_aa: CASSPGEYEQYF
cdr3_nt: TGTGCCAGCAGCCCAGGGGAGTACGAGCAGTACTTC

d_call: NA
j_call: TRBJ1-3
cdr3_length: 16
clone_size: NA
v_call: TRBV7-2
cdr3_aa: CASSFRVGASGNTIYF
cdr3_nt: TGTGCCAGCAGCTTCCGGGTGGGGGCTTCCGGAAACACCATATATTTT

d_call: NA
j_call: TRBJ2-2
cdr3_length: 15
clone_size: NA
v_call: TRBV19
cdr3_aa: CASTPGILNTGELFF
cdr3_nt: TGTGCCAGTACCCCAGGGATCTTAAACACCGGGGAGCTGTTTTTT

d_call: NA
j_call: TRBJ2-6
cdr3_length: 19
clone_size: NA
v_call: TRBV19
cdr3_aa: CASSTPRGAPLSGANVLTF
cdr3_nt: TGTGCCAGTAGCACCCCCCGGGGGGCTCCTCTCTCTGGGGCCAACGTCCTGACTTTC

d_call: NA
j_call: TRBJ1-1
cdr3_length: 13
clone_size: many
v_call: TRBV6-2/TRBV6-3
cdr3_aa: CASSYLPYLEAFF
cdr3_nt: TGTGCCAGCAGTTACCTACCGTACCTCGAAGCTTTCTTT

d_call: NA
j_call: TRBJ2-4
cdr3_length: 13
clone_size: NA
v_call: TRBV30
cdr3_aa: CAWGSGRRGIQYF
cdr3_nt: TGTGCCTGGGGGTCCGGTCGCAGGGGCATTCAGTACTTC

d_call: NA
j_call: TRBJ1-6
cdr3_length: 15
clone_size: NA
v_call: TRBV4-1
cdr3_aa: CASSQVPGENSPLHF
cdr3_nt: TGCGCCAGCAGCCAAGTCCCGGGAGAAAATTCACCCCTCCACTTT

d_call: NA
j_call: TRBJ2-3
cdr3_length: 15
clone_size: NA
v_call: TRBV5-6
cdr3_aa: CASSPEGQGIDTQYF
cdr3_nt: TGTGCCAGCAGCCCCGAGGGGCAGGGGATTGATACGCAGTATTTT

d_call: NA
j_call: TRBJ2-7
cdr3_length: 11
clone_size: NA
v_call: TRBV30
cdr3_aa: CAWSVRYEQYF
cdr3_nt: TGTGCCTGGAGTGTTCGGTACGAGCAGTACTTC

d_call: TRBD2
j_call: TRBJ2-5
cdr3_length: 15
clone_size: NA
v_call: TRBV2
cdr3_aa: CASRTSGSYQETQYF
cdr3_nt: TGTGCCAGCAGGACTAGCGGGTCGTACCAAGAGACCCAGTACTTC

d_call: NA
j_call: TRBJ1-4
cdr3_length: 16
clone_size: NA
v_call: TRBV7-3
cdr3_aa: CASSMPSRGDGEKLFF
cdr3_nt: TGTGCCAGCAGCATGCCTTCCCGGGGGGACGGTGAAAAACTGTTTTTT

d_call: NA
j_call: TRBJ2-7
cdr3_length: 15
clone_size: NA
v_call: TRBV6-6
cdr3_aa: CASSVRDIFSYEQYF
cdr3_nt: TGTGCCAGCAGTGTCAGAGACATCTTCTCCTACGAGCAGTACTTC

d_call: TRBD1
j_call: TRBJ2-5
cdr3_length: 14
clone_size: NA
v_call: TRBV10-3
cdr3_aa: CAIRGTGVRETQYF
cdr3_nt: TGTGCCATCAGAGGGACAGGGGTTCGAGAGACCCAGTACTTC

d_call: NA
j_call: TRBJ1-2
cdr3_length: 13
clone_size: NA
v_call: TRBV4-3
cdr3_aa: CASSQETGYGYTF
cdr3_nt: TGCGCCAGCAGCCAGGAGACAGGCTATGGCTACACCTTC

d_call: NA
j_call: TRBJ2-2
cdr3_length: 15
clone_size: many
v_call: TRBV5-6
cdr3_aa: CASSLWAENTGELFF
cdr3_nt: TGTGCCAGCAGCTTGTGGGCAGAGAACACCGGGGAGCTGTTTTTT

d_call: TRBD1
j_call: TRBJ1-5
cdr3_length: 14
clone_size: NA
v_call: TRBV19
cdr3_aa: CASMLDRDNQPQHF
cdr3_nt: TGTGCCAGTATGTTGGACAGGGATAATCAGCCCCAGCATTTT